One and the same sample provided the 19 T cell receptor beta chains below, sequenced in a study of CD8+ T cells in alopecia areata. RNA extraction was followed by reverse transcription into cDNA, which acted as the sequencing template. Sequenced by immunoSEQ multiplex PCR; TCRdb stores in-frame clones only, minus some. The sample lists about 150,000 clones, over 70% occurring once. Specimen: CD8+ T cells sorted from blood, collected at week 0. Receptor source: a human donor with alopecia areata.

The chain couples TRBV6-5 to TRBJ1-2; D is possibly TRBD1 (5 bases). CDR1 is MNHEY, CDR2 SVGAGI, per germline. Deletions cut 2 bases from V and 6 bases from J, with 10 bases between. The CDR3 is 13 residues long. The CDR3 DNA is TGTGCCAGCAGTTACGCAGGGTCCGATGGCTACACCTTC. The encoded protein is CASSYAGSDGYTF.

The rearrangement uses TRBV6-5 and TRBJ2-7; 7 bases are shared with TRBD1. The CDR3 is 15 residues long. The trim removed 0 bases at V and 0 bases at J, leaving 2 bases unmatched. The germline gives CDR1 MNHEY, CDR2 SVGAGI. In nucleotides, the CDR3 is TGTGCCAGCAGTTACTCGGGACAGTCCTCCTACGAGCAGTACTTC. Amino acids: CASSYSGQSSYEQYF.

V is TRBV27 and J is TRBJ1-2; no clear D gene. Germline CDR1 is MNHEY and CDR2 is SMNVEV (reference sequence). CDR3 size: 13 residues. Trimming pared 4 bases from V and 6 bases from J, leaving 12 bases between. The CDR3 DNA reads as TGTGCCAGCAGTTCGGGTCACAATAATGGCTACACCTTC. This sequence encodes CASSSGHNNGYTF.

In the case of this clone: The germline gene is not matched at one end of the junction; a read error may be the cause. The chain joins TRBV7-7 to TRBJ2-7; no clear D. Germline assignment: CDR1 SSHAT and CDR2 FNYEAQ (reference sequence). The CDR3 spans 14 residues. This CDR3 is CASSLRASSYEQYF. CDR3 in DNA: TGTGCTAGCAGCTTAAGGGCGAGCTCCTACGAGCAGTACTTC.

This clone occurred once. This chain joins TRBV7-6 and TRBJ2-3; 10 bases are shared with TRBD2. This CDR3 has 15 amino acids. The V gene's germline CDR1 is SGHVS and CDR2 FNYEAQ. The V and J ends lost 6 bases and 6 bases, in that order; junction bases with no gene match: 9. The CDR3 nucleotides read TGTGCCAGCAGTTCAAGCGGGGGGGCATGGGATACGCAGTATTTT. Protein sequence: CASSSSGGAWDTQYF.

V usage is TRBV13 and J usage is TRBJ2-2, with a weak D call TRBD2 (5 bases). Trimming pared 5 bases from V and 6 bases from J, leaving 10 bases between. CDR1 PRHDT and CDR2 FYEKMQ come from the germline V gene (reference sequence). CDR3 length: 13 residues. The CDR3 loop reads CASSLPGAGELFF. CDR3 coding DNA: TGTGCCAGCAGCCTCCCCGGGGCCGGGGAGCTGTTTTTT. Full variable domain (rest looked up from reference TRBV13 and TRBJ2-2): AAGVIQSPRHLIKEKRETATLKCYPIPRHDTVYWYQQGPGQDPQFLISFYEKMQSDKGSIPDRFSAQQFSDYHSELNMSSLELGDSALYFCASSLPGAGELFFGEGSRLTVL.

J is TRBJ2-3 and V is TRBV9; D gene uncertain. Germline V gene data show CDR1 as SGDLS and CDR2 as YYNGEE. The CDR3 covers 14 residues. Trimming took off 0 bases at V and 0 bases at J, with 5 bases between the two ends. In nucleotides, the CDR3 is TGTGCCAGCAGCGTAGATGGCAGCACAGATACGCAGTATTTT. This sequence encodes CASSVDGSTDTQYF.

V and J are TRBV19 and TRBJ1-5; D is unresolved. Germline CDR1 is LNHDA and CDR2 is SQIVND (reference sequence). Between the trimmed V and J ends, which lost 1 base and 4 bases, there was a span of 11 bases. The CDR3 spans 15 residues. CDR3 nucleotides: TGTGCCAGTAGTATAGTAAGGGAGGTTAATCAGCCCCAGCATTTT. Translated, it gives CASSIVREVNQPQHF.

The V gene is TRBV2, the J gene TRBJ2-7, with 8 bases that match TRBD2. This CDR3 is built from 14 residues. V trimming: 11 bases; J trimming: 7 bases; junction bases outside the gene matches: 16. Germline V gene data show CDR1 as SNHLY and CDR2 as FYNNEI. The CDR3 nucleotides are TGTGCCGGTTGGGGATTTGCGGGAGGAGATGAGCAGTACTTC. Encoded protein: CAGWGFAGGDEQYF.

The chain combines TRBV29-1 with TRBJ2-1; TRBD2 matches 7 bases. CDR1 and CDR2 from the germline V gene are SQVTM and ANQGSEA. The CDR3 loop spans 15 amino acids. V was clipped by 1 base and J by 7 bases; unmatched bases: 10. As DNA, the CDR3 is TGCAGCGTTGAAGGAGTTGGGGGGGAAGGGAATGAGCAGTTCTTC. Amino acid sequence: CSVEGVGGEGNEQFF.

The CDR3 DNA reads TGTGCCAGCACCTACAGGGCGACTATGAACACCGGGGAGCTGTTTTTT. Its translation: CASTYRATMNTGELFF. The chain links TRBV19 to TRBJ2-2; TRBD1 might be the D (6 bases). The CDR3 is 16 residues long. The germline gives CDR1 LNHDA, CDR2 SQIVND (reference sequence). With 9 bases removed from V and 1 base from J, the gap between germline ends came to 18 bases. The whole variable domain, filled in from reference TRBV19 and TRBJ2-2, reads DGGITQSPKYLFRKEGQNVTLSCEQNLNHDAMYWYRQDPGQGLRLIYYSQIVNDFQKGDIAEGYSVSREKKESFPLTVTSAQKNPTAFYLCASTYRATMNTGELFFGEGSRLTVL.

The gene calls are TRBV7-2 and TRBJ2-7; D perhaps matches TRBD2 (6 bases). This CDR3 is 12 amino acids long. Germline CDR1 is SGHTA and CDR2 is FQGNSA. Trimming removed 8 bases from V and 1 base from J, with 9 bases in between. Written as DNA, the CDR3 is TGTGCCAGCTTACGGGGGTCCTACGAGCAGTACTTC. Translation gives CASLRGSYEQYF.

This clone was seen just once. Written as DNA, the CDR3 is TGTGCCAGCAGTTTGTATCAATCGAACACCGGGGAGCTGTTTTTT. Translating gives CASSLYQSNTGELFF. The chain employs TRBV27 and TRBJ2-2; D is uncertain. CDR3 length: 15 residues. Per germline, CDR1 MNHEY and CDR2 SMNVEV (reference sequence). Between the trimmed V and J ends, which lost 3 bases and 0 bases, there was a span of 8 bases.

V and J are TRBV21-1 and TRBJ1-2. TRBV21-1 is shown as a pseudogene. This CDR3 is 14 amino acids long. CDR3 protein: CASSKGGHRYGYTF. CDR3 sequence (DNA): TGTGCCAGCAGCAAAGGAGGGCACCGCTATGGCTACACCTTC.

V gene TRBV30 combines with J gene TRBJ1-1; D is unresolved. V lost 2 bases to trimming and J lost 4 bases, with 11 bases between them. Per germline, CDR1 GTSNPN and CDR2 SVGIG (reference sequence). CDR3 length: 13 residues. CDR3 in amino acids: CAWSLSLGTEAFF. The CDR3 nucleotides are TGTGCCTGGAGTTTAAGCCTGGGCACTGAAGCTTTCTTT.

This clone has just one count. The chain recombines TRBV29-1 with TRBJ1-2; D not certain. This CDR3 is 11 amino acids long. V was trimmed by 4 bases and J by 8 bases, leaving 11 bases between them. The germline CDR1 and CDR2 sequences are SQVTM and ANQGSEA. CDR3 amino acids: CSVGQLEGYTF. The CDR3 DNA sequence: TGCAGCGTTGGCCAGCTGGAAGGCTACACCTTC.

The rearrangement joins TRBV30 to TRBJ2-3; 7 bases fit TRBD1. There are 13 residues in the CDR3. Germline CDR1 and CDR2: GTSNPN and SVGIG (reference sequence). V lost 5 bases and J lost 1; bases outside the gene matches: 3. This chain's CDR3 is CAWGDSGTDTQYF. CDR3 coding DNA: TGTGCCTGGGGGGACAGCGGCACAGATACGCAGTATTTT. Full variable domain (remainder filled in from reference TRBV30 and TRBJ2-3): SQTIHQWPATLVQPVGSPLSLECTVEGTSNPNLYWYRQAAGRGLQLLFYSVGIGQISSEVPQNLSASRPQDRQFILSSKKLLLSDSGFYLCAWGDSGTDTQYFGPGTRLTVL.

This clone is medium-sized (0.01 to 0.1%) by share. The chain joins TRBV6-4 to TRBJ2-2, with D maybe TRBD2 (5 bases). V was clipped by 3 bases and J by 3 bases, with 5 bases between them. The germline gives CDR1 MRHNA, CDR2 SNTAGT. This CDR3 is 13 amino acids long. As DNA, the CDR3 is TGTGCCAGCAGTGAGGACTACACCGGGGAGCTGTTTTTT. As protein: CASSEDYTGELFF.

The chain couples TRBV13 to TRBJ2-7; D might be TRBD1 (5 bases). The CDR3 length is 13 residues. From germline, CDR1 is PRHDT and CDR2 FYEKMQ (reference sequence). The V gene lost 1 base and the J gene lost 5 bases, with 9 bases spanning the gap. In DNA, the CDR3 is TGTGCCAGCAGCTTAGTAGGGGTCCACGAGCAGTACTTC. Protein sequence: CASSLVGVHEQYF.